This paragraph reports one T cell receptor beta chain. This clone has a count of ten or more. The antigen this receptor binds is unknown. No much larger clone exists at a distance of one base, and base qualities are not known. Whole blood was collected in K2EDTA tubes by collaborating institutions according to the institutions' own protocols. For TCRbeta analysis, collaborator samples were shipped as frozen whole blood, as isolated PBMCs, or as DNA extracted from either sample type. The immunoSEQ Assay, a bias-controlled multiplex PCR, was used to amplify TCRbeta CDR3 regions from genomic DNA. The authors' analysis ran thus. Nucleated cell counts per sample were estimated from amplification of reference gene primers within the assay. To quantify the absolute abundance of each unique TCRbeta CDR3 rearrangement, sequence reads were collapsed and filtered. For each sample, productive Simpson clonality was calculated by taking the square root of Simpson's diversity index across productive rearrangements. TCRdb holds this immuneACCESS table with in-frame rearrangements only. Some clones are missing; in checked studies, unresolved V genes explain under half, and the rest has no known cause. V and J calls and clone size are those listed in that table; D and trimming were worked out from the DNA. The sample table lists about 200,000 clones, roughly nine tenths of them with a count of one. Around 2.2% of the sample comes from the top ten.

These data belong to a study of blood T cell repertoires in COVID-19 (dated by TCRdb to 2020 to 2022). Regarding the complete study: Samples from collaborators originated in the United States, Italy and Spain and spanned both the acute and convalescent phases of COVID-19. The material from the prospective study consisted of cDNA or gDNA derived from T cells, B-cell-depleted T cells, or PBMCs. Subjects who had been exposed to COVID-19, were actively infected with it, or had recovered from it provided the deeply sampled blood TCRbeta repertoires that made up the dataset. The repertoires were released in a freely available public database intended as a resource for research on the immune response to SARS-CoV-2. Samples were obtained from the ongoing ImmuneRACE study (first 160 participants) and from 1,254 subjects provided by 6 global collaborators. A de-identified subject ID, COVID-19 status, age in years and sex were almost always included in the sample metadata. Where available, HLA class I and class II types were taken from metadata supplied by the sample provider and were not determined by assay-based typing. Overall study results and their limits: The quantity of clinical and demographic metadata differed by source and by participant and was supplied without curation.

Sequenced sample: peripheral blood. The TCR sequence derives from a woman between 50 and 59 years old with acute or convalescent COVID-19.

The CDR3 protein sequence reads: CAWRFRGIGGYTF. The sequenced DNA is TGTGCCTGGAGATTTAGGGGGATTGGTGGCTACACCTTC. The rearrangement combines TRBV30 with TRBJ1-2; tentative D gene TRBD1, with 6 bases matching. In the germline V gene (reference sequence), CDR1 corresponds to GTSNPN and CDR2 to SVGIG. The trim is 3 bases for V and 7 bases for J, with a gap of 15 bases between the germline ends. The cysteine opens and the phenylalanine closes a CDR3 of 13 amino acids. Just the 39-base CDR3 DNA is kept, in frame starting at base 1. The variable domain in full, with residues beyond the CDR3 obtained from the reference TRBV30 and TRBJ1-2 genes, is SQTIHQWPATLVQPVGSPLSLECTVEGTSNPNLYWYRQAAGRGLQLLFYSVGIGQISSEVPQNLSASRPQDRQFILSSKKLLLSDSGFYLCAWRFRGIGGYTFGSGTRLTVV.